This T cell receptor beta chain was found in a study of tumor and adjacent non-tumor tissue in lung cancer. About the research overall: Aged roughly 30 to 85 years, patients included under 13 men and about 5 women with stage I to III disease. Study conclusions and caveats: Patients with more diverse tumor TCRs had worse survival. Top 100 clones took a larger repertoire share in normal lung. Tumor tissue had significantly higher TCR diversity than normal lung.

RNA was extracted from bulk tissue without any cell sorting. The V gene end was trimmed by 4 bases and the J gene end by 5 bases; junction bases not matched to a gene: 10. The CDR3 runs 14 residues. Germline V gene sequence: CDR1 SQVTM, CDR2 ANQGSEA. TCRbeta libraries were built with three rounds of nested PCR, modified from ARM-PCR. One entry per CDR3 protein results from TCRdb running MiXCR on the multiplex PCR reads. The table includes about 200,000 distinct CDR3 sequences, around 71% detected once. This clonotype is medium-sized. Its antigen is not known. Sample: lung tumor tissue. The sequence came from a man in his fifties or sixties with non-small cell lung cancer. The genes are TRBV29-1 and TRBJ2-5; 7 bases line up with TRBD2. This CDR3 reads CSVGEGSSGETQYF. In nucleotides, the CDR3 is TGCAGCGTTGGGGAGGGCTCCTCGGGGGAGACCCAGTACTTC. The full variable domain, rest sourced from reference TRBV29-1 and TRBJ2-5, is SAVISQKPSRDICQRGTSLTIQCQVDSQVTMMFWYRQQPGQSLTLIATANQGSEATYESGFVIDKFPISRPNLTFSTLTVSNMSPEDSSIYLCSVGEGSSGETQYFGPGTRLLVL.